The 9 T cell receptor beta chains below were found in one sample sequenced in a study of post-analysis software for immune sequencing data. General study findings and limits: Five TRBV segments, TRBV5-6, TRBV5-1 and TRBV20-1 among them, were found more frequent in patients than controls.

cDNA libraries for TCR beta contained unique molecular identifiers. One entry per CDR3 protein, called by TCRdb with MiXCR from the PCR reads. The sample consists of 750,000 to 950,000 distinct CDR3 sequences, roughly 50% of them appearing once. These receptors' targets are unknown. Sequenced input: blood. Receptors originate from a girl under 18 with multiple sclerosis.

The CDR3 DNA reads as TGCAGTGCTAGAGACCACAAACTTACCGGGCTAGCGGGCGAGCAGTACTTC. Its translation is CSARDHKLTGLAGEQYF. This chain uses TRBV20-1 with TRBJ2-1; TRBD2 matches 8 bases. The J call could be wrong; TRBJ2-7 is a better fit for the DNA end. The CDR3 covers 17 residues. The germline V gene has CDR1 DFQATT and CDR2 SNEGSKA (reference sequence).

The DNA for the CDR3 is TGCAGTGCTCGCGCCGGCCAGCGGGAAACTTTCTACGAGCAGTACTTC. Protein: CSARAGQRETFYEQYF. The chain links TRBV20-1 to TRBJ2-7; 7 bases line up with TRBD2. V shed 5 bases, J shed 3 bases, and the junction held 16 bases outside the gene matches. The CDR3 runs 16 residues. Germline V gives CDR1 DFQATT, CDR2 SNEGSKA (reference sequence).

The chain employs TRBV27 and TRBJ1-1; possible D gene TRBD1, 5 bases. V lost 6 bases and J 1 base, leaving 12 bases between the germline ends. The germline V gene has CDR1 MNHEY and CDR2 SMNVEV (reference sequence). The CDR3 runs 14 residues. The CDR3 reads CASRYQGRNTEAFF. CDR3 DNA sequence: TGTGCCAGCAGATACCAGGGACGGAACACTGAAGCTTTCTTT.

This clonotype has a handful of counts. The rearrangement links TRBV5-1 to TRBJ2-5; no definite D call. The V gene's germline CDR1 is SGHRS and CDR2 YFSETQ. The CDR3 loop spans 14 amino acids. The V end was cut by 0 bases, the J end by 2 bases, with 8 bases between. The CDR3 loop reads CASSLAGTQETQYF. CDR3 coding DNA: TGCGCCAGCAGCTTGGCCGGTACTCAAGAGACCCAGTACTTC. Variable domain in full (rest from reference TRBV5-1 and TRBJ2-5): KAGVTQTPRYLIKTRGQQVTLSCSPISGHRSVSWYQQTPGQGLQFLFEYFSETQRNKGNFPGRFSGRQFSNSRSEMNVSTLELGDSALYLCASSLAGTQETQYFGPGTRLLVL.

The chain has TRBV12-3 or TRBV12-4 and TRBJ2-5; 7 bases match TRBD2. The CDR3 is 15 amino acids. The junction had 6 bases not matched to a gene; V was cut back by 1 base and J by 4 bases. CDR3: CASSLGWEGPETQYF. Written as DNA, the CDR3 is TGTGCCAGCAGTTTAGGGTGGGAGGGCCCAGAGACCCAGTACTTC.

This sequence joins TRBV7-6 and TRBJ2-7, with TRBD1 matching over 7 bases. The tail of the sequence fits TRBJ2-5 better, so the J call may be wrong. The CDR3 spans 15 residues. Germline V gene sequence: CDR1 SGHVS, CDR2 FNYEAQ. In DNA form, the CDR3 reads TGTGCCAGCAGCTTCTCGCCGGGACAGCAAGAGACCCAGTACTTC. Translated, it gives CASSFSPGQQETQYF.

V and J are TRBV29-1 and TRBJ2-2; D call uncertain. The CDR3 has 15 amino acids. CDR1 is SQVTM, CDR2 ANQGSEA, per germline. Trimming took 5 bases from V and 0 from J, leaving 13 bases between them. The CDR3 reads CSVCLWSANTGELFF. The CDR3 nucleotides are TGCAGCGTTTGCCTTTGGAGCGCGAACACCGGGGAGCTGTTTTTT.

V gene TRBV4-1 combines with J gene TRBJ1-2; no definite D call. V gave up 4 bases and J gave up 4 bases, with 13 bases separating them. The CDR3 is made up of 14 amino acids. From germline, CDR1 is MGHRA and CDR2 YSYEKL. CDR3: CASSPSALSYGYTF. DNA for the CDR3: TGCGCCAGCAGCCCCTCGGCCTTGAGCTATGGCTACACCTTC.

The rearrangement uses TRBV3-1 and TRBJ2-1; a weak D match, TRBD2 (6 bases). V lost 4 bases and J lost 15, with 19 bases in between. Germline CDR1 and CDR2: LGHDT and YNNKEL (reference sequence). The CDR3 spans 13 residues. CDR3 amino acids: CASSRNPGLRWFF. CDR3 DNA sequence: TGTGCCAGCAGCCGAAATCCGGGACTCCGCTGGTTCTTC.